Following are 28 T cell receptor beta chains from one sample sequenced in a study of metastatic and nonmetastatic thyroid tumors. TCRdb ran MiXCR on the PCR reads. Altogether approximately 28,000 clones are present, around 17% being singletons, with the ten largest covering about 6%. None of the patients had undergone any treatment ahead of thyroid surgery. The sequenced sample consisted of blood. These receptors were taken from a male donor with papillary thyroid cancer or a benign thyroid nodule (not recorded which). Some clones in this sample may be carry-over from other donors' samples.

This clone has at least ten counts. V is TRBV12-3 or TRBV12-4 and J is TRBJ1-1; 10 nucleotides align to TRBD1. The CDR3 covers 15 residues. Trimming cost V 5 bases and J 5 bases; bases outside gene matches: 8. The CDR3 protein is CASSHKGQGGTEAFF. For the CDR3, the DNA is TGTGCCAGCAGTCACAAAGGACAGGGGGGGACTGAAGCTTTCTTT.

This clone was detected many times. The CDR3, as DNA: TGTGCCAGCAGCTTGGGAGCGGGTGAGACCCAGTACTTC. Its protein is CASSLGAGETQYF. The chain links TRBV7-6 to TRBJ2-5, with a weak D call TRBD2 (6 bases). The germline gives CDR1 SGHVS, CDR2 FNYEAQ. The CDR3 covers 13 residues. With 3 bases removed from V and 5 bases from J, the gap between germline ends came to 10 bases.

This clone has more than one count but fewer than ten. The chain is built from TRBV11-2 and TRBJ2-1; D assignment may be TRBD1 or TRBD2 (5 bases each). Trimming pared 4 bases from V and 6 bases from J, leaving 10 bases between. The CDR3 covers 13 residues. Germline assignment: CDR1 SGHAT and CDR2 FQNNGV. The CDR3 nucleotides are TGTGCCAGCAGCTCGGGGACCTCCAATGAGCAGTTCTTC. Translation: CASSSGTSNEQFF.

CDR3 in amino acids: CASSYRRQWVWGGYGYTF. The CDR3 DNA reads TGTGCCAGCAGTTACCGGCGACAGTGGGTGTGGGGGGGTTATGGCTACACCTTC. V gene TRBV28 combines with J gene TRBJ1-2; D possibly corresponds to TRBD1 (5 bases). V lost 4 bases, J lost 5 bases, and 26 bases lay in between. The CDR3 has 18 amino acids. Per the germline V gene, CDR1 is MDHEN and CDR2 is SYDVKM.

This clone was counted many times. The chain recombines TRBV5-5 with TRBJ2-2; D is ambiguous. Per the germline V gene, CDR1 is SGHKS and CDR2 is YYEKEE (reference sequence). Trimming stripped 2 bases from V and 3 bases from J, with 5 bases between. The CDR3 length is 13 residues. CDR3 amino acids: CASSFWDTGELFF. CDR3 sequence (DNA): TGTGCCAGCAGCTTTTGGGACACCGGGGAGCTGTTTTTT.

This clone was counted ten times or more. The rearrangement joins TRBV18 to TRBJ2-3, with TRBD1 as a possible D gene (5 bases). V lost 4 bases, J lost 5 bases, and 13 bases lay in between. The CDR3 totals 14 residues. Germline loops: CDR1 KGHSH, CDR2 LQKENI. This chain's CDR3 is CASSLGPLVDTQYF. In DNA, the CDR3 is TGTGCCAGCTCACTGGGGCCCCTTGTAGATACGCAGTATTTT.

This clone was detected many times. A much larger clone is a single base away; this may be a read error. The chain couples TRBV2 to TRBJ1-1; TRBD1 aligns across 7 bases. Germline V CDR1 and CDR2: SNHLY, FYNNEI. The CDR3 is made up of 14 amino acids. The junction had 5 bases not matched to a gene; V was cut back by 5 bases and J by 2 bases. DNA for the CDR3: TGTGCCAGCAGTACAACAGGGGTAAACACTGAAGCTTTCTTT. Amino acid sequence: CASSTTGVNTEAFF.

This clone has a handful of counts. A much larger clone lies one base from this, so it may be a read error. The sample carries other DNA sequences with the same CDR3. This rearrangement joins TRBV3-1 to TRBJ2-3; D tentatively fits TRBD1 or TRBD2 (5 bases each). Germline CDR1 LGHDT, CDR2 YNNKEL (reference sequence). The CDR3 is made up of 13 amino acids. The CDR3 DNA reads TGTGCCAGCGGGACGAGGACAACAGACACGCAGTATTTT. Amino acids: CASGTRTTDTQYF.

This clone was detected only a few times. This rearrangement joins TRBV10-3 to TRBJ2-7; D not resolved. CDR3 size: 13 residues. The germline V and J ends were trimmed by 2 bases and 0 bases, with 5 bases remaining between them. From germline, CDR1 is ENHRY and CDR2 SYGVKD. CDR3 in DNA: TGTGCCATCAGTGAGAGGAGCTCCTACGAGCAGTACTTC. Amino acid sequence: CAISERSSYEQYF.

Ten or more counts support this clone. A much larger clone differs from this one at a single base, so this may be a read error. The V and J genes are TRBV28 and TRBJ2-7; D call uncertain. The CDR3 runs 12 residues. The germline V and J ends were trimmed by 2 bases and 2 bases, with 4 bases remaining between them. CDR1 is MDHEN, CDR2 SYDVKM, per germline. CDR3 residues: CASSLKPYEQYF. Written as DNA, the CDR3 is TGTGCCAGCAGTTTAAAGCCCTACGAGCAGTACTTC.

The J gene is TRBJ2-7, the V gene TRBV14; the D gene is possibly TRBD1 (6 bases). The V gene lost 1 base and the J gene lost 7 bases, with 20 bases spanning the gap. Germline V gene lookup returns CDR1 SGHDN and CDR2 FVKESK. The length of the CDR3 is 16 residues. CDR3 region: CASSQVVGRGIGEQYF. The CDR3 DNA reads TGTGCCAGCAGCCAAGTTGTTGGCAGGGGAATCGGGGAGCAGTACTTC.

In its sample, this clone ranks as medium-sized (0.01 to 0.1%). The J gene is TRBJ1-1, the V gene TRBV6-5; no clear D. V lost 0 bases and J 4 bases, leaving 6 bases between the germline ends. The germline V gene encodes CDR1 MNHEY and CDR2 SVGAGI. The CDR3 totals 13 residues. CDR3 sequence reads: CASSYSMPTEAFF. The CDR3, as DNA: TGTGCCAGCAGTTACTCGATGCCCACTGAAGCTTTCTTT.

In its sample, this clone was seen many times. V and J are TRBV2 and TRBJ2-7; TRBD2 matches at 8 bases. The CDR3 loop spans 17 amino acids. Germline assignment: CDR1 SNHLY and CDR2 FYNNEI. The ends lost 4 bases at V and 2 bases at J; junction bases unmatched: 13. The CDR3 nucleotides read TGTGCCAGCAGTGTTAGCGGGCTAGCGGGTTCAACCTACGAGCAGTACTTC. Its translation is CASSVSGLAGSTYEQYF.

This clone appeared many times. The chain carries TRBV5-1 and TRBJ2-7; 8 bases map to TRBD1. The V gene end was trimmed by 3 bases and the J gene end by 2 bases; junction bases not matched to a gene: 13. Per the germline V gene, CDR1 is SGHRS and CDR2 is YFSETQ. The CDR3 totals 17 residues. In DNA, the CDR3 is TGCGCCAGCAGCTACCGTTTGACGGGACAGGCGGCCTACGAGCAGTACTTC. Translating it yields CASSYRLTGQAAYEQYF.

This clone was counted at least ten times. CDR3 coding DNA: TGTGCCAGCAGCTTCGGGGCTAACTATGGCTACACCTTC. Amino acids: CASSFGANYGYTF. This chain links TRBV5-4 with TRBJ1-2, with D unclear. The CDR3 covers 13 residues. Germline V CDR1 and CDR2: SGHNT, YYREEE (reference sequence). Trimming took 2 bases from V and 0 from J, leaving 5 bases between them.

The V and J genes are TRBV4-1 and TRBJ1-1; the D is unclear. The CDR3 is 12 residues long. V dropped 1 base and J dropped 8 bases, with 8 bases sitting between them. The germline CDR1 and CDR2 sequences are MGHRA and YSYEKL. The CDR3 bases are TGCGCCAGCAGCCAAGCGTCCAGAGAAGCTTTCTTT. This codes for CASSQASREAFF.

This clone came up a few times. This chain joins TRBV19 and TRBJ2-2, with TRBD1 matching 10 bases. The CDR3 covers 15 residues. V lost 7 bases to trimming and J lost 6 bases; unmatched junction nucleotides: 8. Per the germline V gene, CDR1 is LNHDA and CDR2 is SQIVND (reference sequence). CDR3 protein: CASKVGTGVSGELFF. DNA for the CDR3: TGTGCCAGTAAAGTCGGGACAGGGGTTTCCGGGGAGCTGTTTTTT.

There are many counts of this clone. The chain couples TRBV27 to TRBJ2-3; tentative D call: TRBD1 (6 bases). From germline, CDR1 is MNHEY and CDR2 SMNVEV (reference sequence). Trimming stripped 4 bases from V and 2 bases from J, with 10 bases between. The CDR3 totals 14 residues. The chain's CDR3 is CASSSGDNTDTQYF. The DNA for the CDR3 is TGTGCCAGCAGTTCAGGGGACAACACAGATACGCAGTATTTT.

This clone has more than one count but fewer than ten. The genes are TRBV6-5 and TRBJ1-2; D not certain. Trimming pared 4 bases from V and 5 bases from J, leaving 14 bases between. Germline V gives CDR1 MNHEY, CDR2 SVGAGI. The CDR3 runs 14 residues. As DNA, the CDR3 is TGTGCCAGCAGTTCAGAGGTGACCAGGTATGGCTACACCTTC. It specifies CASSSEVTRYGYTF.

At least ten counts were recorded for this clone. The chain joins TRBV20-1 to TRBJ2-1; TRBD2 agrees at 12 bases. The CDR3 has 16 residues. Trimming took 5 bases from V and 12 from J; bases not matched to a gene: 17. Germline values: CDR1 DFQATT, CDR2 SNEGSKA (reference sequence). CDR3 protein: CSALQGLAGSSGGQFF. CDR3 nucleotides: TGCAGTGCTCTTCAAGGACTAGCGGGATCCTCCGGGGGGCAGTTCTTC.

This clone was seen repeatedly, ten times or more. This sequence joins TRBV6-1 and TRBJ2-2; tentatively, D is TRBD1 (6 bases). Trimming shortened V by 7 bases and J by 5 bases, and 20 bases separated the two germline ends. Germline V lookup: CDR1 MNHNS, CDR2 SASEGT. The CDR3 is 16 residues long. As DNA, the CDR3 is TGTGCCAGCATCAACAACAGGGTGACGGGTACCGGGGAGCTGTTTTTT. The encoded protein is CASINNRVTGTGELFF.

The V call is TRBV6-1, the J call TRBJ2-2; no reliable D call. The length of the CDR3 is 12 residues. V was trimmed by 4 bases and J by 4 bases, leaving 4 bases between them. Germline V gives CDR1 MNHNS, CDR2 SASEGT. Written as DNA, the CDR3 is TGTGCCAGCAGTGCGTCCACCGGGGAGCTGTTTTTT. It translates to CASSASTGELFF.

There are many counts of this clone. The chain is built from TRBV3-1 and TRBJ1-2; 11 bases map to TRBD1. J was trimmed by 7 bases and V by 3 bases; bases with no gene match: 4. The CDR3 runs 14 residues. CDR1 is LGHDT, CDR2 YNNKEL, per germline (reference sequence). CDR3 DNA: TGTGCCAGCAGCCACGGACAGGGGGCGGTTGGCTACACCTTC. Translated: CASSHGQGAVGYTF.

There are many counts of this clone. The rearrangement joins TRBV11-2 to TRBJ2-5; 8 bases agree with TRBD2. This CDR3 contains 14 residues. J gave up 2 bases and V 6 bases, and 5 bases lay outside the gene matches. CDR1 is SGHAT, CDR2 FQNNGV, per germline. In DNA, the CDR3 is TGTGCCAGCAGTGGGGTAGCGGGGCAAGAGACCCAGTACTTC. It is translated as CASSGVAGQETQYF.

The genes are TRBV6-1 and TRBJ1-6; tentative D call: TRBD1 (6 bases). Between the trimmed V and J ends, which lost 5 bases and 15 bases, there was a span of 20 bases. Germline CDR1 reads MNHNS; CDR2 reads SASEGT. The length of the CDR3 is 14 residues. The CDR3 sequence: CASSSLGGANVLHF. The CDR3 region has the DNA TGTGCCAGCAGTAGCCTGGGGGGCGCCAACGTCCTCCACTTT.

This chain connects TRBV3-1 to TRBJ2-5, with a weak D call TRBD1 (5 bases). The CDR3 runs to 14 residues. Trimming stripped 1 base from V and 5 bases from J, with 11 bases between. The germline CDR1 and CDR2 sequences are LGHDT and YNNKEL (reference sequence). CDR3 protein: CASSQGRTRETQYF. DNA for the CDR3: TGTGCCAGCAGCCAAGGTCGGACACGGGAGACCCAGTACTTC.

This clone has a handful of counts. The chain couples TRBV12-3 or TRBV12-4 to TRBJ2-5, with TRBD1 as a possible D gene (5 bases). The CDR3 covers 16 residues. V shed 5 bases and J shed 0 bases, with 16 bases lying between them. The CDR3 loop reads CASSPPRVAYQETQYF. For the CDR3, the DNA is TGTGCCAGCAGTCCCCCCAGGGTAGCTTACCAAGAGACCCAGTACTTC.

By proportion, this clone is medium-sized. The gene calls are TRBV6-4 and TRBJ2-1; 9 bases match TRBD1. This CDR3 is 16 amino acids long. V shed 0 bases, J shed 5 bases, and the junction held 5 bases outside the gene matches. Germline V gene lookup returns CDR1 MRHNA and CDR2 SNTAGT. The CDR3 DNA follows: TGTGCCAGCAGTGACTCGCCGGGACAGGGAAACAATGAGCAGTTCTTC. Translation: CASSDSPGQGNNEQFF.